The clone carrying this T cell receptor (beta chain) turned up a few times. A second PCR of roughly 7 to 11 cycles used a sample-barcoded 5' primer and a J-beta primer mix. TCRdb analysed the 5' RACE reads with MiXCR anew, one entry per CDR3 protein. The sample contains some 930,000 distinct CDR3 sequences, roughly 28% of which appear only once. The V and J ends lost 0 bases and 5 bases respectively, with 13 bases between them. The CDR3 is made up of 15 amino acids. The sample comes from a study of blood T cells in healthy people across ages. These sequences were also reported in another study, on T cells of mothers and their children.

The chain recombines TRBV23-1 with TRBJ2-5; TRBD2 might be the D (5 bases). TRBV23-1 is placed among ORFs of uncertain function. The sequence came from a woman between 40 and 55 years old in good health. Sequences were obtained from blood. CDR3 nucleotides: TGCGCCAGCAGTCAATCGTTCCCTCGCGGGGAGACCCAGTACTTC. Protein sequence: CASSQSFPRGETQYF.